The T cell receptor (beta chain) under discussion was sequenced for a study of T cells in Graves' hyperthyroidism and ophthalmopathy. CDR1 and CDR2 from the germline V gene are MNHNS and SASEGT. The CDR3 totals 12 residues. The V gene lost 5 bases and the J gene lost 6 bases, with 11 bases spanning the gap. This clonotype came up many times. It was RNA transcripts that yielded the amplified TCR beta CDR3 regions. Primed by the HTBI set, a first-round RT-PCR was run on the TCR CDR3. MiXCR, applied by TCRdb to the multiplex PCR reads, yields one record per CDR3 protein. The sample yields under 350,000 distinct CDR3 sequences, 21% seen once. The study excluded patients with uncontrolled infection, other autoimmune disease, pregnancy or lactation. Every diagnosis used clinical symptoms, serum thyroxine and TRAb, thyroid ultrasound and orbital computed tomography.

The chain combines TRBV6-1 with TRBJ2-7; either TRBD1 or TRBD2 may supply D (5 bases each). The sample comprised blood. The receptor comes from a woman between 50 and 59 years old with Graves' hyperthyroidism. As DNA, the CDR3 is TGTGCCAGCAGTCCCCCGGGGCCCGAGCAGTACTTC. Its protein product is CASSPPGPEQYF.